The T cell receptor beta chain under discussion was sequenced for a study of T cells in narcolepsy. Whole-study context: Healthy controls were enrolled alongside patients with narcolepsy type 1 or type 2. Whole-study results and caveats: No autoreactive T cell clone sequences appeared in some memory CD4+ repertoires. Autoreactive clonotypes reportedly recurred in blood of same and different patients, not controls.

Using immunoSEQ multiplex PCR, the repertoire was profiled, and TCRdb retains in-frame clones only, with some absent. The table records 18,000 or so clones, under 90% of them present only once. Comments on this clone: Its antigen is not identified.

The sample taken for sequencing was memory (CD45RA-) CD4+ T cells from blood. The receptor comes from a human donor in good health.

The CDR3 sequence is CASSLSGLASTDTQYF. In nucleotides, the CDR3 is TGTGCCAGCAGCTTGTCGGGACTAGCGTCCACAGATACGCAGTATTTT. This rearrangement joins TRBV5-6 to TRBJ2-3; 10 nucleotides align to TRBD2. The CDR3 loop spans 16 amino acids. The trim removed 1 base at V and 2 bases at J, leaving 4 bases unmatched. Germline lookup yields CDR1 SGHDT and CDR2 YYEEEE.